The 8 T cell receptor beta chains below all came from one sample that was sequenced in a study of blood T cells in healthy people across ages. Primed by a sample-barcoded 5' primer and a J-beta primer mix, a second PCR proceeded for about 7 to 11 cycles. TCRdb ran MiXCR on the 5' RACE reads and lists one entry per CDR3 protein. The table lists some 900,000 distinct CDR3 sequences, 29% of them singletons. The sequenced sample consisted of blood. These receptors all stem from an elderly woman in good health.

This clonotype was seen many times. This chain uses TRBV29-1 with TRBJ1-2, with 9 bases matching TRBD1. The germline V gene has CDR1 SQVTM and CDR2 ANQGSEA. The CDR3 has 13 amino acids. Germline trimming cut 6 bases from V and 2 bases from J; bases unmatched to any gene: 4. The CDR3 DNA follows: TGCAGCGTGGGGACAGGGATGAACTATGGCTACACCTTC. It codes for CSVGTGMNYGYTF.

V is TRBV3-1 and J is TRBJ2-6; D perhaps matches TRBD1 (5 bases). V shed 1 base and J shed 0 bases, with 10 bases lying between them. The germline gives CDR1 LGHDT, CDR2 YNNKEL (reference sequence). This CDR3 has 17 residues. This CDR3 reads CASSQVQGFSGANVLTF. The CDR3 DNA is TGTGCCAGCAGCCAAGTCCAGGGCTTCTCTGGGGCCAACGTCCTGACTTTC.

The sample holds many counts of this clonotype. This could be a read error, since a much larger clone is one nucleotide away. The rearrangement uses TRBV20-1 and TRBJ2-5, with TRBD2 matching 7 bases. The CDR3 is 15 residues long. V shed 6 bases and J 3 bases; nucleotides not matched to a gene: 13. Germline V gene data show CDR1 as DFQATT and CDR2 as SNEGSKA (reference sequence). This CDR3 reads CSAPGRAGTKETQYF. The CDR3, as DNA: TGCAGTGCACCGGGACGAGCGGGGACCAAAGAGACCCAGTACTTC.

This chain connects TRBV27 to TRBJ2-4; no reliable D call. The J call could be wrong; TRBJ2-5 is a better fit for the DNA end. CDR3 length: 14 amino acids. CDR1 is MNHEY, CDR2 SMNVEV, per germline (reference sequence). The CDR3 is CASSSQVFQETQYF. DNA of the CDR3: TGTGCCAGCAGTTCCCAGGTGTTTCAAGAGACCCAGTACTTC.

In the case of this clonotype: A much larger clone lies a single base off, so this may be a read error. The rearrangement links TRBV2 to TRBJ2-1, with D hard to call. V was pared by 1 base and J by 8 bases, with 18 bases between. CDR1 is SNHLY and CDR2 is FYNNEI in the germline V gene. The CDR3 loop spans 16 amino acids. CDR3 loop: CASSEDVFLSHYEQFF. CDR3 bases: TGTGCCAGCAGTGAAGACGTTTTTTTGAGCCACTATGAGCAGTTCTTC.

This clonotype was counted ten times or more. V usage is TRBV12-3 or TRBV12-4 and J usage is TRBJ2-3, with D perhaps matching TRBD1 (6 bases). This CDR3 spans 15 amino acids. V dropped 6 bases and J dropped 2 bases, with 15 bases sitting between them. The CDR3 region is CASRTGTKFTDTQYF. The CDR3, as DNA: TGTGCCAGCAGGACGGGGACAAAGTTCACAGATACGCAGTATTTT.

For this clonotype: Relative to the germline gene, one junction end is altered; a read error may explain this. This sequence joins TRBV7-9 and TRBJ2-1, with D uncertain. The CDR3 has 13 amino acids. Germline CDR1 reads SEHNR; CDR2 reads FQNEAQ (reference sequence). CDR3: CASSLVRTNEQLF. DNA for the CDR3: TGTGCCAGCAGCTTAGTGAGGACCAATGAGCAGTTGTTC.

This clonotype was counted many times. The rearrangement uses TRBV5-1 and TRBJ2-7, with TRBD2 matching over 7 bases. The CDR3 consists of 14 residues. Looked up from germline, CDR1 is SGHRS and CDR2 is YFSETQ. The ends lost 5 bases at V and 4 bases at J; junction bases unmatched: 9. CDR3 residues: CASSVKRGNYEQYF. The CDR3 DNA is TGCGCCAGCAGTGTCAAGCGGGGTAATTACGAGCAGTACTTC. The full variable domain, with the rest looked up from reference TRBV5-1 and TRBJ2-7, is KAGVTQTPRYLIKTRGQQVTLSCSPISGHRSVSWYQQTPGQGLQFLFEYFSETQRNKGNFPGRFSGRQFSNSRSEMNVSTLELGDSALYLCASSVKRGNYEQYFGPGTRLTVT.